This T cell receptor (beta chain) was recorded in a study of blood T cell repertoires in COVID-19. Clones were sequenced by immunoSEQ multiplex PCR, and TCRdb holds only the in-frame ones, with some missing. The table includes under 55,000 clones, 85% to 90% detected once. Looked up from germline, CDR1 is KGHSH and CDR2 is LQKENI. Unmatched junction bases numbered 7, after V lost 0 bases and J lost 1 base. The CDR3 consists of 18 residues. This chain connects TRBV18 to TRBJ1-5, with TRBD1 matching over 9 bases. Sequencing used peripheral blood. This TCR was sampled from an elderly woman with COVID-19, enrolled during active disease. CDR3 residues: CASSPPGTGTGSNQPQHF. CDR3 sequence (DNA): TGTGCCAGCTCACCACCTGGGACAGGGACAGGGAGCAATCAGCCCCAGCATTTT. Variable domain in full (rest from reference TRBV18 and TRBJ1-5): NAGVMQNPRHLVRRRGQEARLRCSPMKGHSHVYWYRQLPEEGLKFMVYLQKENIIDESGMPKERFSAEFPKEGPSILRIQQVVRGDSAAYFCASSPPGTGTGSNQPQHFGDGTRLSIL.